This TCR beta chain was captured by sequencing in a study of molecular identifiers for immune sequencing clone quantification. Deletions cut 0 bases from V and 2 bases from J, with 14 bases between. Germline CDR1 DFQATT, CDR2 SNEGSKA (reference sequence). The length of the CDR3 is 16 residues. This clonotype appeared many times. Using its own MiXCR run on the PCR reads, TCRdb lists one record per CDR3 protein. Altogether 300,000 to 400,000 distinct CDR3 sequences are present, around 21% being singletons, with the ten largest covering over 0.7%. This receptor was identified in a human donor in good health. Some libraries in this study had Jurkat cell RNA spiked in. The sequencing input was naive CD8+ T cells from blood, with Jurkat cell RNA spiked in. Subset: FACS-sorted CD8+CD4-CCR7+CD45RA+ naive T cells. The V gene is TRBV20-1, the J gene TRBJ1-5; D gene unclear. In DNA form, the CDR3 reads TGCAGTGCTAGAGATTACCGGGATGAAGGCAATCAGCCCCAGCATTTT. Amino acids: CSARDYRDEGNQPQHF.